The rows below give T cell receptor beta chains drawn from one sample of a study of blood T cell repertoires in COVID-19. TCRdb keeps only in-frame clones here, not all; method: immunoSEQ multiplex PCR. Here the sample spans about 75,000 clones, 87% being singletons. The sample consisted of peripheral blood. Source of these receptors: a woman aged 45-65 years with acute or convalescent COVID-19. CDR3s include the opening cysteine and the closing phenylalanine or tryptophan. A D gene is named only where the DNA matches it firmly. The size field is filled for only some rows; it gives once, few, many or a size class.

J | D | size | V | CDR3 | DNA
TRBJ1-1 | TRBD1 | - | TRBV12-3/TRBV12-4 | CASSWTGNTEAFF | TGTGCCAGCAGTTGGACAGGGAACACTGAAGCTTTCTTT
TRBJ2-7 | - | many | TRBV30 | CAWSRRRLNYEQYF | TGTGCCTGGAGCCGCAGGAGGCTAAACTACGAGCAGTACTTC
TRBJ1-1 | - | - | TRBV21-1 | CASSKDGGKCLIAFF | TGTGCCAGCAGCAAAGACGGGGGGAAATGTCTGATAGCTTTCTTT
TRBJ1-1 | TRBD1 | - | TRBV10-3 | CAISESGGTGGVNTEAFF | TGTGCCATCAGTGAGTCCGGTGGGACAGGGGGCGTGAACACTGAAGCTTTCTTT
TRBJ2-2 | TRBD2 | - | TRBV2 | CASSEGTSGRSRELFF | TGTGCCAGCAGTGAAGGGACTAGCGGGAGGTCTAGGGAGCTGTTTTTT
TRBJ1-1 | TRBD1 | - | TRBV7-8 | CASTTGVMNTEAFF | TGTGCCAGTACGACAGGGGTCATGAACACTGAAGCTTTCTTT
TRBJ2-2 | - | - | TRBV12-3/TRBV12-4 | CASSLQDKRLFF | TGTGCCAGCAGTTTACAGGACAAGCGGCTGTTTTTT
TRBJ2-3 | TRBD1 | once | TRBV7-9 | CASSLWTGVKRDTQYF | TGTGCCAGCAGCTTATGGACAGGCGTCAAAAGAGATACGCAGTATTTT
TRBJ1-3 | - | - | TRBV21-1 | CASSTRGAGNTIYF | TGTGCCAGCAGCACCCGGGGGGCTGGAAACACCATATATTTT
TRBJ1-2 | - | - | TRBV7-9 | CASSSDTQIYGYTF | TGTGCCAGCAGCTCGGACACTCAGATCTATGGCTACACCTTC
TRBJ2-1 | TRBD2 | - | TRBV9 | CASSPRSGTSGGASYNEQFF | TGTGCCAGCAGCCCACGGAGCGGGACTAGCGGGGGGGCGAGCTACAATGAGCAGTTCTTC
TRBJ2-1 | TRBD1 | once | TRBV9 | CASSVGQGHSTSYNEQFF | TGTGCCAGCAGCGTAGGACAGGGCCATTCAACCTCCTACAATGAGCAGTTCTTC
TRBJ1-2 | - | - | TRBV4-1 | CASSQDEGTYGYTF | TGCGCCAGCAGCCAAGACGAGGGAACCTATGGCTACACCTTC
TRBJ1-2 | TRBD1 | - | TRBV7-9 | CASSHFGTGYGYTF | TGTGCCAGCAGCCATTTCGGGACAGGCTATGGCTACACCTTC
TRBJ1-2 | TRBD1 | - | TRBV6-2/TRBV6-3 | CASSYHGQEVLRGYTF | TGTGCCAGCAGTTATCACGGACAGGAGGTGCTTCGCGGCTACACCTTC
TRBJ2-5 | TRBD1 | once | TRBV11-3 | CASSPGTGAVGETQYF | TGTGCCAGCAGCCCTGGGACAGGGGCTGTCGGGGAGACCCAGTACTTC
TRBJ1-4 | TRBD1 | - | TRBV5-1 | CASSRGSTGGIEKLFF | TGCGCCAGCAGCCGAGGGTCCACAGGGGGTATTGAAAAACTGTTTTTT
TRBJ1-3 | - | few | TRBV3-1/TRBV3-2 | CASSQMANSGNTIYF | TGTGCCAGCAGCCAGATGGCAAACTCTGGAAACACCATATATTTT
TRBJ2-7 | - | - | TRBV4-2 | CASSQDYLASYEQYF | TGTGCCAGCAGCCAAGATTACCTAGCCTCCTACGAGCAGTACTTC
TRBJ2-2 | TRBD1 | - | TRBV6-5 | CASSSDRGDTGELFF | TGTGCCAGCAGTTCGGACAGGGGGGACACCGGGGAGCTGTTTTTT
TRBJ1-1 | TRBD1 | - | TRBV19 | CASSPGGSGFQTEAFF | TGTGCCAGTAGCCCAGGGGGATCTGGGTTTCAAACTGAAGCTTTCTTT
TRBJ2-7 | - | - | TRBV21-1 | CASSPTGTDYEQYF | TGTGCCAGCAGCCCGACCGGGACAGACTACGAGCAGTACTTC
TRBJ2-3 | - | - | TRBV7-2 | CASQRGYGADTQYF | TGTGCCAGCCAAAGAGGTTACGGTGCAGATACGCAGTATTTT
TRBJ1-1 | - | - | TRBV1 | CTSSQRDLRGPGHTEAFF | TGCACCAGCAGCCAAAGAGACCTAAGGGGGCCGGGGCACACTGAAGCTTTCTTT
TRBJ1-1 | - | - | TRBV14 | CASSVSRNTEAFF | TGTGCCAGCAGCGTTTCCAGGAACACTGAAGCTTTCTTT
TRBJ2-3 | TRBD2 | - | TRBV5-4 | CASSELAGGTDTQYF | TGTGCCAGCAGTGAACTAGCGGGGGGAACAGATACGCAGTATTTT
TRBJ1-2 | - | - | TRBV6-1 | CASSEAWGGRDYGYTF | TGTGCCAGCAGTGAAGCGTGGGGTGGCAGGGACTATGGCTACACCTTC
TRBJ2-2 | - | - | TRBV7-8 | CASSYSVSTRANTGELFF | TGTGCCAGCAGCTATTCGGTATCGACAAGAGCGAACACCGGGGAGCTGTTTTTT
TRBJ2-2 | TRBD1 | - | TRBV7-3 | CASSQRQGNTGELFF | TGTGCCAGCAGTCAACGACAGGGTAACACCGGGGAGCTGTTTTTT
TRBJ2-7 | TRBD2 | medium-sized | TRBV7-2 | CASSLMAGGYEQYF | TGTGCCAGCAGCTTAATGGCGGGAGGGTACGAGCAGTACTTC
TRBJ2-6 | TRBD1 | - | TRBV18 | CASSPGGSGANVLTF | TGTGCCAGCTCTCCAGGGGGCTCCGGGGCCAACGTCCTGACTTTC
TRBJ1-5 | TRBD1 | - | TRBV5-1 | CASSSGTGGQPQHF | TGCGCCAGCAGCTCCGGGACAGGGGGTCAGCCCCAGCATTTT
TRBJ1-1 | TRBD1 | few | TRBV5-6 | CASTTGIGTEAFF | TGTGCCAGCACGACAGGGATCGGAACTGAAGCTTTCTTT